This TCR beta chain was profiled in a study of regulatory T cells in long-lasting Graves disease. Time point of the sample: newly diagnosed GD, antithyroid drugs for less than 3 months. Generation of the TCR library employed RNA extracted from PBMCs. The patients were drawn from one endocrinology department in Xi'an, China. The CDR3 spans 15 residues. CDR1 is DFQATT, CDR2 SNEGSKA, per germline (reference sequence). V gave up 0 bases and J gave up 2 bases, with 11 bases separating them. Construction of the TCR beta libraries employed iRepertoire HTBI primers in conjunction with Arm-PCR of CDR3 regions. TCRdb ran MiXCR on the multiplex PCR reads and lists one entry per CDR3 protein. The sample has around 460,000 distinct CDR3 sequences, 11% to 15% seen once. The table lists this clonotype with many counts. Antigen specificity is unknown. Points from the study as a whole: With approximately 2,500 shared public clonotypes, persistent patients exceeded new patients, who shared more than 750. Newly diagnosed Graves' patients had higher TCR diversity than persistent ones.

The same sample was also used in a study of T cells in Graves' hyperthyroidism and ophthalmopathy.

This receptor was identified in a woman aged 50 to 65 with Graves disease. The J gene is TRBJ2-1, the V gene TRBV20-1, with D possibly matching TRBD2 (5 bases). The sample in question was peripheral blood mononuclear cells (PBMCs), obtained at new diagnosis, from a patient treated with antithyroid drugs. CDR3 sequence reads: CSARDSAAPYNEQFF. The CDR3 DNA sequence: TGCAGTGCTAGAGATAGCGCGGCGCCCTACAATGAGCAGTTCTTC.